The 26 T cell receptor beta chains given below trace back to one sample, sequenced in a study of neurological immune-mediated disorders. TCRdb processed the 5' RACE reads anew with MiXCR; each CDR3 protein has one entry. The profile covers tens of thousands of distinct CDR3 sequences, with over 6% appearing a single time and about 0.6% taken by the ten largest. The sequencing input was CD4+ T cells from blood. The source is a woman in her thirties or forties in good health.

The sample holds many counts of this clonotype. The CDR3 DNA follows: TGCAGTGTGGGACTAGCGCTCTCCTACGAGCAGTACTTC. Its protein is CSVGLALSYEQYF. The chain combines TRBV20-1 with TRBJ2-7, with 10 positions matching TRBD2. Germline loops: CDR1 DFQATT, CDR2 SNEGSKA (reference sequence). This CDR3 contains 13 residues. J lost 0 bases, V lost 7 bases, and 3 bases had no gene match.

This clonotype was counted many times. The V gene is TRBV12-3 or TRBV12-4, the J gene TRBJ2-4; tentatively, D is TRBD1 (6 bases). The CDR3 is 14 residues long. The ends were cut back, 3 bases at V and 2 bases at J, with 8 bases in the middle. CDR3 sequence reads: CASSLDSPKNIQYF. Written as DNA, the CDR3 is TGTGCCAGCAGTTTGGACAGCCCCAAAAACATTCAGTACTTC.

The V and J genes are TRBV29-1 and TRBJ1-3, with D hard to call. Trimming pared 3 bases from V and 1 base from J, leaving 4 bases between. CDR3 length: 12 amino acids. Germline assignment: CDR1 SQVTM and CDR2 ANQGSEA. In nucleotides, the CDR3 is TGCAGCGTTGAGGGTTCTGGAAACACCATATATTTT. The encoded protein is CSVEGSGNTIYF.

This clonotype was detected many times. The chain has TRBV7-6 and TRBJ2-3; D is possibly TRBD1 or TRBD2 (5 bases each). Germline CDR1 SGHVS, CDR2 FNYEAQ. V dropped 0 bases and J dropped 1 base, with 11 bases sitting between them. CDR3 length: 16 residues. The CDR3 DNA reads as TGTGCCAGCAGCTTAGCGTTGGGGGTTGGCACAGATACGCAGTATTTT. Its protein product is CASSLALGVGTDTQYF.

This clonotype has a count of ten or more. The chain uses TRBV5-1 and TRBJ2-3; D ambiguous. The CDR3 consists of 14 residues. V gave up 0 bases and J gave up 0 bases, with 5 bases separating them. CDR1 is SGHRS and CDR2 is YFSETQ in the germline V gene. The CDR3 DNA follows: TGCGCCAGCAGCTTGGAGTACAGCACAGATACGCAGTATTTT. This encodes CASSLEYSTDTQYF.

This clonotype was observed at least ten times. V and J are TRBV5-6 and TRBJ2-3, with a tentative D call TRBD1 (5 bases). Germline V gene lookup returns CDR1 SGHDT and CDR2 YYEEEE. This CDR3 spans 16 amino acids. Trimming removed 0 bases from V and 0 bases from J, with 11 bases in between. In nucleotides, the CDR3 is TGTGCCAGCAGCTTGGCGACAGCTCTCAGCACAGATACGCAGTATTTT. Protein product: CASSLATALSTDTQYF. The full variable domain, rest sourced from reference TRBV5-6 and TRBJ2-3, is DAGVTQSPTHLIKTRGQQVTLRCSPKSGHDTVSWYQQALGQGPQFIFQYYEEEERQRGNFPDRFSGHQFPNYSSELNVNALLLGDSALYLCASSLATALSTDTQYFGPGTRLTVL.

The table lists this clonotype with many counts. The V and J genes are TRBV27 and TRBJ1-2; D unclear. Germline V gene data show CDR1 as MNHEY and CDR2 as SMNVEV (reference sequence). The CDR3 is made up of 15 amino acids. Trimming shortened V by 6 bases and J by 2 bases, and 16 bases separated the two germline ends. The CDR3 nucleotides are TGTGCCAGCAGATATTTACTCCAGAGGAACTATGGCTACACCTTC. Encoded protein: CASRYLLQRNYGYTF.

Many counts were recorded for this clonotype. This chain links TRBV7-2 with TRBJ1-2, with a possible D match to TRBD1 (6 bases). The ends were cut back, 3 bases at V and 6 bases at J, with 11 bases in the middle. Per the germline V gene, CDR1 is SGHTA and CDR2 is FQGNSA. The CDR3 is 13 residues long. The CDR3 is CASSFTGRDGYTF. The CDR3, as DNA: TGTGCCAGCAGCTTTACAGGGCGGGATGGCTACACCTTC.

This clonotype was seen many times. The chain combines TRBV28 with TRBJ1-2, with D uncertain. Trimming took off 7 bases at V and 2 bases at J, with 14 bases between the two ends. The CDR3 covers 14 residues. Germline V gene sequence: CDR1 MDHEN, CDR2 SYDVKM. CDR3: CASTRHNTNYGYTF. The CDR3 bases are TGTGCCAGCACAAGACACAACACAAACTATGGCTACACCTTC.

The table lists this clonotype with many counts. The V gene is TRBV20-1, the J gene TRBJ2-1, with 12 positions matching TRBD2. The CDR3 runs 16 residues. The J segment lost 4 bases and the V segment lost 6 bases, leaving 10 bases of the junction unmatched. CDR1 and CDR2 (germline): DFQATT, SNEGSKA (reference sequence). DNA for the CDR3: TGCAGTGCCCAAATCTGGGGGACTAGCGGGTACAATGAGCAGTTCTTC. Translating it yields CSAQIWGTSGYNEQFF.

The table lists this clonotype with a few counts. This chain joins TRBV29-1 and TRBJ2-3, with 7 positions matching TRBD2. Germline loops: CDR1 SQVTM, CDR2 ANQGSEA. Trimming cost V 3 bases and J 0 bases; bases outside gene matches: 6. There are 15 residues in the CDR3. CDR3 DNA: TGCAGCGTTGAGTCCAGCGGGATTAGCACAGATACGCAGTATTTT. It encodes CSVESSGISTDTQYF.

This clonotype came up many times. The V call is TRBV12-3 or TRBV12-4, the J call TRBJ2-2; perhaps TRBD1 as D (6 bases). Trimming stripped 5 bases from V and 1 base from J, with 14 bases between. The CDR3 consists of 16 residues. CDR3 loop: CASSLTLTGNTGELFF. CDR3 nucleotides: TGTGCCAGCAGTCTCACGCTGACAGGGAACACCGGGGAGCTGTTTTTT.

This clonotype was observed many times. Given a much more abundant clone one base away, this may be a read error. The V call is TRBV6-1, the J call TRBJ2-2; D unclear. CDR3 size: 12 residues. Looked up from germline, CDR1 is MNHNS and CDR2 is SASEGT. The CDR3 here is CVSSHIAGELFF. CDR3 in DNA: TGTGTCAGCAGCCACATAGCCGGGGAGCTGTTTTTT.

This clonotype was seen repeatedly, ten times or more. This CDR3 reads CASSLPSGSTDTQYF. The CDR3 coding sequence is TGTGCCAGCAGTTTGCCTAGCGGGAGCACAGATACGCAGTATTTT. This chain uses TRBV12-3 or TRBV12-4 with TRBJ2-3; TRBD2 matches 8 bases. The CDR3 contains 15 residues. Trimming cost V 3 bases and J 0 bases; bases outside gene matches: 2.

This clonotype was picked up many times. The rearrangement joins TRBV18 to TRBJ1-1, with D hard to call. V was cut by 2 bases and J by 5 bases, with 15 bases left in between. The germline V gene has CDR1 KGHSH and CDR2 LQKENI. This CDR3 has 15 amino acids. CDR3 sequence: CASSPEQTPGTEAFF. In nucleotides, the CDR3 is TGTGCCAGCTCACCAGAGCAAACTCCGGGGACTGAAGCTTTCTTT.

As regards this clonotype: A read error may account for a junction end that differs from germline. The chain links TRBV5-1 to TRBJ2-7, with 8 bases that match TRBD1. The CDR3 contains 14 residues. CDR1 is SGHRS, CDR2 YFSETQ, per germline. CDR3 loop: CANSELTGAGEQYF. CDR3 coding DNA: TGCGCCAACAGCGAGCTGACAGGGGCAGGGGAGCAGTACTTC.

This clonotype was detected ten times or more. The J gene is TRBJ2-7, the V gene TRBV23-1, with unresolved D. TRBV23-1 has ORF status, its function being uncertain. Trimming pared 4 bases from V and 0 bases from J, leaving 10 bases between. The CDR3 runs 14 residues. The DNA for the CDR3 is TGCGCCAGCAGTCTACGGGCCGGCTCCTACGAGCAGTACTTC. This gives the protein CASSLRAGSYEQYF.

This clonotype was seen many times. The gene calls are TRBV7-2 and TRBJ1-4, with TRBD1 as a possible D gene (5 bases). Germline CDR1 SGHTA, CDR2 FQGNSA. Trimming cost V 5 bases and J 0 bases, with 10 bases left between them. This CDR3 contains 15 residues. The CDR3 sequence: CASSRQTATNEKLFF. The CDR3 nucleotides read TGTGCCAGCAGCCGTCAGACAGCAACTAATGAAAAACTGTTTTTT. The full variable domain, rest sourced from reference TRBV7-2 and TRBJ1-4, is GAGVSQSPSNKVTEKGKDVELRCDPISGHTALYWYRQSLGQGLEFLIYFQGNSAPDKSGLPSDRFSAERTGGSVSTLTIQRTQQEDSAVYLCASSRQTATNEKLFFGSGTQLSVL.

There are many counts of this clonotype. This sequence joins TRBV7-9 and TRBJ2-2; 8 bases are a match to TRBD1. With V trimmed by 5 bases and J by 9 bases, 11 bases remained unmatched. CDR1 is SEHNR and CDR2 is FQNEAQ in the germline V gene (reference sequence). The CDR3 consists of 15 residues. The CDR3 DNA is TGTGCCAGCAGCAGGGGACAGGACCTTATCCGGGAGCTGTTTTTT. Its protein is CASSRGQDLIRELFF.

This clonotype appeared many times. The J gene is TRBJ1-2, the V gene TRBV29-1, with 7 bases that match TRBD1. This CDR3 contains 14 residues. Germline trimming cut 2 bases from V and 2 bases from J; bases unmatched to any gene: 5. Germline lookup yields CDR1 SQVTM and CDR2 ANQGSEA. CDR3 DNA sequence: TGCAGCGTTGAACCGGGACAGCCGAACTATGGCTACACCTTC. This encodes CSVEPGQPNYGYTF.

This clonotype has at least ten counts. The CDR3 sequence is CSAPRGGPTPTYEQYF. CDR3 DNA: TGCAGTGCTCCCAGGGGGGGCCCGACCCCGACCTACGAGCAGTACTTC. J is TRBJ2-7 and V is TRBV20-1, with D possibly called TRBD1 or TRBD2 (7 bases each). In germline, CDR1 is DFQATT, CDR2 SNEGSKA (reference sequence). The CDR3 has 16 residues. V gave up 5 bases and J gave up 2 bases, with 22 bases separating them.

At least ten counts were recorded for this clonotype. The V call is TRBV7-6, the J call TRBJ2-1; either TRBD1 or TRBD2 may supply D (7 bases each). With 5 bases removed from V and 3 bases from J, the gap between germline ends came to 17 bases. CDR3 size: 16 residues. From germline, CDR1 is SGHVS and CDR2 FNYEAQ. CDR3 sequence (DNA): TGTGCCAGCAGCAGACAGGGCGCGGGGGACTACAATGAGCAGTTCTTC. This translates into CASSRQGAGDYNEQFF.

In this sample, this clonotype turned up a few times. The chain recombines TRBV12-5 with TRBJ2-3; perhaps D is TRBD1 or TRBD2 (5 bases each). V was shortened by 6 bases and J by 4 bases, with 8 bases between the two germline ends. Germline values: CDR1 LGHNT, CDR2 FRNRAP. CDR3 length: 12 residues. The CDR3 region has the DNA TGTGCTAGTGGCGGGACCCCAGATACGCAGTATTTT. It encodes CASGGTPDTQYF.

This clonotype was recorded at least ten times. V usage is TRBV7-9 and J usage is TRBJ1-3; D remains unclear. The germline V and J ends were trimmed by 3 bases and 4 bases, with 16 bases remaining between them. There are 16 residues in the CDR3. Looked up from germline, CDR1 is SEHNR and CDR2 is FQNEAQ (reference sequence). DNA for the CDR3: TGTGCCAGCAGCTTCGGTGACACGGGAGCGGGAAACACCATATATTTT. Its protein product is CASSFGDTGAGNTIYF.

Many counts were recorded for this clonotype. The rearrangement uses TRBV5-1 and TRBJ1-1, with 7 bases fitting TRBD1. The CDR3 totals 15 residues. Germline CDR1 and CDR2: SGHRS and YFSETQ. V gave up 4 bases and J gave up 0 bases; unmatched junction bases: 6. The CDR3 DNA sequence: TGCGCCAGCAGCACCTCACAGGGGTTGAACACTGAAGCTTTCTTT. Translating gives CASSTSQGLNTEAFF.

This clonotype was recorded many times. This sequence joins TRBV29-1 and TRBJ1-3; maybe TRBD1 (5 bases). The CDR3 extends over 14 amino acids. The V and J ends lost 3 bases and 4 bases respectively, with 13 bases between them. The germline gives CDR1 SQVTM, CDR2 ANQGSEA. CDR3 DNA: TGCAGCGTTGACCTCGATGGGGGAGGAAACACCATATATTTT. It specifies CSVDLDGGGNTIYF. The variable domain in full, completed from reference TRBV29-1 and TRBJ1-3, reads SAVISQKPSRDICQRGTSLTIQCQVDSQVTMMFWYRQQPGQSLTLIATANQGSEATYESGFVIDKFPISRPNLTFSTLTVSNMSPEDSSIYLCSVDLDGGGNTIYFGEGSWLTVV.